This is a list of T cell receptor beta chains from one sample in a study of graft-versus-host responses after intestinal transplantation. These receptors' antigens are unknown. Sequencing was performed with immunoSEQ multiplex PCR; in TCRdb, only in-frame clones are kept and a portion is missing. Here the sample spans 130,000 or so clones, around 90% being singletons. Here the sequenced sample was unstimulated CD4+ T cells sorted from spleen or lymph node cells, taken before intestinal transplant. The receptors were sampled from a human donor who received an intestinal transplant. CDR3s include the opening cysteine and the closing phenylalanine or tryptophan. A D gene is named only where the DNA matches it firmly. Clone size appears in some rows only: once, few, many, or a class for an expanded clone.

j_gene: TRBJ2-1; abundance: once; d_gene: .; v_gene: TRBV15; CDR3aa: CATSSRDNRDNEQFF; CDR3nt: TGTGCCACCAGCAGCCGGGACAACCGCGACAATGAGCAGTTCTTC
j_gene: TRBJ1-4; abundance: .; d_gene: TRBD1; v_gene: TRBV28; CDR3aa: CASSYPLDRAGNEKLFF; CDR3nt: TGTGCCAGCAGTTATCCCCTTGACAGGGCGGGGAATGAAAAACTGTTTTTT
j_gene: TRBJ2-7; abundance: .; d_gene: TRBD1; v_gene: TRBV5-6; CDR3aa: CASSSIGQGYEQYF; CDR3nt: TGTGCCAGCAGTTCCATCGGACAGGGCTACGAGCAGTACTTC
j_gene: TRBJ2-2; abundance: .; d_gene: TRBD2; v_gene: TRBV9; CDR3aa: CASSSRTSGANTGELFF; CDR3nt: TGTGCCAGCAGCTCTCGGACTAGCGGGGCTAACACCGGGGAGCTGTTTTTT
j_gene: TRBJ2-3; abundance: .; d_gene: .; v_gene: TRBV28; CDR3aa: CASMGASTDTQYF; CDR3nt: TGTGCCAGCATGGGGGCGAGCACAGATACGCAGTATTTT
j_gene: TRBJ2-7; abundance: .; d_gene: TRBD2; v_gene: TRBV19; CDR3aa: CASSIRTRLAGDYEQYF; CDR3nt: TGTGCCAGTAGTATAAGGACCCGACTAGCGGGAGACTACGAGCAGTACTTC
j_gene: TRBJ2-1; abundance: .; d_gene: .; v_gene: TRBV7-2; CDR3aa: CASSPRVLALGGNEQFF; CDR3nt: TGTGCCAGCAGCCCTCGTGTACTAGCCCTAGGGGGTAATGAGCAGTTCTTC
j_gene: TRBJ1-1; abundance: .; d_gene: .; v_gene: TRBV30; CDR3aa: CAWSVGPGANTEAFF; CDR3nt: TGTGCCTGGAGTGTCGGGCCAGGGGCGAACACTGAAGCTTTCTTT
j_gene: TRBJ2-6; abundance: .; d_gene: .; v_gene: TRBV6-5; CDR3aa: CASSYQPSGANVLTF; CDR3nt: TGTGCCAGCAGTTATCAACCCTCTGGGGCCAACGTCCTGACTTTC
j_gene: TRBJ1-1; abundance: .; d_gene: TRBD1; v_gene: TRBV29-1; CDR3aa: CSVSTGGDTEAFF; CDR3nt: TGCAGCGTATCGACAGGGGGAGACACTGAAGCTTTCTTT
j_gene: TRBJ2-7; abundance: few; d_gene: .; v_gene: TRBV6-5; CDR3aa: CASSEVTSNYEQYF; CDR3nt: TGTGCCAGCAGTGAAGTAACTAGTAATTACGAGCAGTACTTC
j_gene: TRBJ2-3; abundance: .; d_gene: .; v_gene: TRBV6-1; CDR3aa: CASKLLGDSTDTQYF; CDR3nt: TGTGCCAGCAAGTTGTTGGGGGATAGCACAGATACGCAGTATTTT
j_gene: TRBJ1-6; abundance: .; d_gene: .; v_gene: TRBV30; CDR3aa: CAWSVNQDSPLHF; CDR3nt: TGTGCCTGGAGTGTCAACCAGGATTCACCCCTCCACTTT
j_gene: TRBJ2-5; abundance: .; d_gene: TRBD1; v_gene: TRBV28; CDR3aa: CASSDRDPLQETQYF; CDR3nt: TGTGCCAGCAGCGACAGGGATCCCCTACAAGAGACCCAGTACTTC
j_gene: TRBJ1-2; abundance: .; d_gene: TRBD1; v_gene: TRBV29-1; CDR3aa: CSAGPDRVDSNYGYTF; CDR3nt: TGCAGCGCCGGGCCGGACAGGGTTGATTCTAACTATGGCTACACCTTC
j_gene: TRBJ2-1; abundance: .; d_gene: .; v_gene: TRBV18; CDR3aa: CASSPGKYNEQFF; CDR3nt: TGTGCCAGCTCACCAGGCAAATACAATGAGCAGTTCTTC
j_gene: TRBJ2-3; abundance: .; d_gene: TRBD2; v_gene: TRBV28; CDR3aa: CASSSGAREGTDTQYF; CDR3nt: TGTGCCAGCAGTTCCGGTGCGCGGGAGGGCACAGATACGCAGTATTTT
j_gene: TRBJ2-7; abundance: .; d_gene: .; v_gene: TRBV4-1; CDR3aa: CASSQDRSAGFEQYF; CDR3nt: TGCGCCAGCAGCCAAGATCGGTCGGCGGGCTTCGAGCAGTACTTC
j_gene: TRBJ1-1; abundance: .; d_gene: .; v_gene: TRBV7-8; CDR3aa: CASSVSGQLNTEAFF; CDR3nt: TGTGCCAGCAGCGTATCGGGACAACTGAACACTGAAGCTTTCTTT
j_gene: TRBJ2-3; abundance: .; d_gene: TRBD1; v_gene: TRBV19; CDR3aa: CASSKGQGAADTQYF; CDR3nt: TGTGCCAGTAGTAAAGGACAGGGGGCTGCAGATACGCAGTATTTT
j_gene: TRBJ1-4; abundance: .; d_gene: .; v_gene: TRBV10-3; CDR3aa: CAISESWAPSMVATNEKLFF; CDR3nt: TGTGCCATCAGTGAGTCGTGGGCCCCTTCTATGGTGGCAACTAATGAAAAACTGTTTTTT
j_gene: TRBJ2-3; abundance: .; d_gene: .; v_gene: TRBV7-3; CDR3aa: CASSSGGTPGLDTQYF; CDR3nt: TGTGCCAGCAGCTCCGGTGGGACGCCAGGATTAGATACGCAGTATTTT
j_gene: TRBJ1-3; abundance: .; d_gene: .; v_gene: TRBV6-5; CDR3aa: CASSYSRGNTIYF; CDR3nt: TGTGCCAGCAGTTACTCGAGAGGTAACACCATATATTTT
j_gene: TRBJ1-4; abundance: .; d_gene: .; v_gene: TRBV18; CDR3aa: CASSPNGGATNEKLFF; CDR3nt: TGTGCCAGCTCACCTAACGGGGGGGCAACTAATGAAAAACTGTTTTTT
j_gene: TRBJ2-7; abundance: few; d_gene: TRBD1; v_gene: TRBV18; CDR3aa: CASSPYPGQGPHEQYF; CDR3nt: TGTGCCAGCTCACCATACCCGGGACAGGGGCCGCACGAGCAGTACTTC
j_gene: TRBJ1-3; abundance: .; d_gene: .; v_gene: TRBV30; CDR3aa: CASQGPGAGNTIYF; CDR3nt: TGTGCCTCCCAAGGCCCGGGGGCTGGAAACACCATATATTTT
j_gene: TRBJ1-5; abundance: .; d_gene: .; v_gene: TRBV19; CDR3aa: CASSTTGIGNQPQHF; CDR3nt: TGTGCCAGTAGTACTACAGGGATCGGCAATCAGCCCCAGCATTTT
j_gene: TRBJ2-1; abundance: .; d_gene: .; v_gene: TRBV6-6; CDR3aa: CASLSSSYNEQFF; CDR3nt: TGTGCCAGCCTATCCAGCTCCTACAATGAGCAGTTCTTC
j_gene: TRBJ2-5; abundance: .; d_gene: .; v_gene: TRBV6-1; CDR3aa: CASSEWGTGAGRETQYF; CDR3nt: TGTGCCAGCAGTGAATGGGGAACCGGGGCTGGTCGGGAGACCCAGTACTTC
j_gene: TRBJ2-1; abundance: .; d_gene: .; v_gene: TRBV5-8; CDR3aa: CASSQDYNEQFF; CDR3nt: TGTGCCAGCAGCCAGGACTACAATGAGCAGTTCTTC
j_gene: TRBJ2-7; abundance: .; d_gene: .; v_gene: TRBV11-2; CDR3aa: CASSLEPLGEQYF; CDR3nt: TGTGCCAGCAGCTTAGAACCTCTGGGCGAGCAGTACTTC
j_gene: TRBJ2-4; abundance: .; d_gene: TRBD1; v_gene: TRBV2; CDR3aa: CASSFGQGRNIQYF; CDR3nt: TGTGCCAGCAGTTTCGGACAGGGGAGGAACATTCAGTACTTC
j_gene: TRBJ2-4; abundance: few; d_gene: .; v_gene: TRBV13; CDR3aa: CASSSGLSLAKNIQYF; CDR3nt: TGTGCCAGCAGCTCCGGACTCTCACTAGCCAAAAACATTCAGTACTTC
j_gene: TRBJ1-1; abundance: .; d_gene: .; v_gene: TRBV30; CDR3aa: CAWKGAARGGNTEAFF; CDR3nt: TGTGCCTGGAAAGGGGCCGCCCGAGGAGGGAACACTGAAGCTTTCTTT
j_gene: TRBJ2-1; abundance: .; d_gene: TRBD2; v_gene: TRBV7-3; CDR3aa: CASSPLSPGTSPYNEQFF; CDR3nt: TGTGCCAGCAGCCCCCTCTCGCCCGGGACTAGTCCCTACAATGAGCAGTTCTTC
j_gene: TRBJ2-5; abundance: .; d_gene: .; v_gene: TRBV7-3; CDR3aa: CASSLGRGETQYF; CDR3nt: TGTGCCAGCAGCTTGGGGAGAGGAGAGACCCAGTACTTC
j_gene: TRBJ2-7; abundance: .; d_gene: .; v_gene: TRBV5-8; CDR3aa: CASSFLSFTYEQYF; CDR3nt: TGTGCCAGCAGCTTCTTAAGCTTTACCTACGAGCAGTACTTC
j_gene: TRBJ2-7; abundance: .; d_gene: .; v_gene: TRBV10-1; CDR3aa: CASSVGLTYYEQYF; CDR3nt: TGCGCCAGCAGTGTCGGACTAACGTACTACGAGCAGTACTTC
j_gene: TRBJ2-7; abundance: .; d_gene: .; v_gene: TRBV6-5; CDR3aa: CASSYRGRYEQYF; CDR3nt: TGTGCCAGCAGTTACAGGGGAAGGTACGAGCAGTACTTC
j_gene: TRBJ2-7; abundance: .; d_gene: .; v_gene: TRBV27; CDR3aa: CASSFQPDSYEQYF; CDR3nt: TGTGCCAGCAGTTTCCAGCCGGACTCCTACGAGCAGTACTTC
j_gene: TRBJ2-1; abundance: .; d_gene: .; v_gene: TRBV5-6; CDR3aa: CASSVGTPSSYNEQFF; CDR3nt: TGTGCCAGCAGCGTAGGAACCCCAAGCTCCTACAATGAGCAGTTCTTC
j_gene: TRBJ1-2; abundance: .; d_gene: .; v_gene: TRBV27; CDR3aa: CASSPLGGGRFNYGYTF; CDR3nt: TGTGCCAGCAGTCCCCTCGGTGGCGGACGATTTAACTATGGCTACACCTTC
j_gene: TRBJ2-7; abundance: .; d_gene: .; v_gene: TRBV12-2; CDR3aa: CASRPAGPYSVRPSADEQYF; CDR3nt: TGTGCAAGTCGCCCAGCGGGCCCATATAGCGTCCGCCCCTCGGCGGACGAGCAGTACTTC
j_gene: TRBJ2-3; abundance: .; d_gene: TRBD1; v_gene: TRBV19; CDR3aa: CASSSGQGRTDTQYF; CDR3nt: TGTGCCAGTAGTTCTGGACAGGGGCGCACAGATACGCAGTATTTT
j_gene: TRBJ1-2; abundance: .; d_gene: .; v_gene: TRBV19; CDR3aa: CASSMTDGYTF; CDR3nt: TGTGCCAGTAGTATGACGGATGGCTACACCTTC
j_gene: TRBJ2-7; abundance: .; d_gene: .; v_gene: TRBV5-6; CDR3aa: CASSLLGTYEQYF; CDR3nt: TGTGCCAGCAGTCTCTTAGGAACCTACGAGCAGTACTTC
j_gene: TRBJ2-5; abundance: .; d_gene: .; v_gene: TRBV2; CDR3aa: CASSEGAASATQYF; CDR3nt: TGTGCCAGCAGTGAAGGAGCCGCGTCGGCGACCCAGTACTTC
j_gene: TRBJ1-1; abundance: .; d_gene: .; v_gene: TRBV7-8; CDR3aa: CASSLLNGGTEAFF; CDR3nt: TGTGCCAGCAGCTTATTAAATGGGGGAACTGAAGCTTTCTTT
j_gene: TRBJ2-2; abundance: .; d_gene: .; v_gene: TRBV21-1; CDR3aa: CASSKVPGANTGELFF; CDR3nt: TGTGCCAGCAGCAAAGTGCCGGGCGCGAACACCGGGGAGCTGTTTTTT
j_gene: TRBJ2-2; abundance: .; d_gene: TRBD2; v_gene: TRBV7-3; CDR3aa: CASSLTSGSTGELFF; CDR3nt: TGTGCCAGCAGCTTAACTAGCGGGAGCACCGGGGAGCTGTTTTTT
j_gene: TRBJ1-6; abundance: .; d_gene: .; v_gene: TRBV30; CDR3aa: CAWSLKNSPLHF; CDR3nt: TGTGCCTGGAGTCTAAAAAATTCACCCCTCCACTTT
j_gene: TRBJ2-5; abundance: .; d_gene: .; v_gene: TRBV5-4; CDR3aa: CASSFSRVKETQYF; CDR3nt: TGTGCCAGCAGCTTCAGTAGGGTAAAAGAGACCCAGTACTTC
j_gene: TRBJ2-1; abundance: .; d_gene: .; v_gene: TRBV5-3; CDR3aa: CARSVPALAYNEQFF; CDR3nt: TGTGCCAGAAGCGTCCCAGCTTTGGCCTACAATGAGCAGTTCTTC
j_gene: TRBJ2-1; abundance: .; d_gene: TRBD2; v_gene: TRBV9; CDR3aa: CASSVGLAGANNEQFF; CDR3nt: TGTGCCAGCAGCGTAGGCCTAGCGGGAGCGAACAATGAGCAGTTCTTC
j_gene: TRBJ1-4; abundance: .; d_gene: .; v_gene: TRBV5-5; CDR3aa: CASSQLEGRGKLFF; CDR3nt: TGTGCCAGCTCCCAATTAGAAGGCCGGGGAAAACTGTTTTTT
j_gene: TRBJ1-2; abundance: once; d_gene: .; v_gene: TRBV4-1; CDR3aa: CASSQGPTGRANYGYTF; CDR3nt: TGCGCCAGCAGCCAAGGTCCAACAGGGCGGGCTAACTATGGCTACACCTTC
j_gene: TRBJ2-4; abundance: .; d_gene: .; v_gene: TRBV11-2; CDR3aa: CASRGSLSLGLAQKNIQYF; CDR3nt: TGTGCCAGCAGAGGGTCGTTGAGTCTTGGACTCGCTCAAAAAAACATTCAGTACTTC
j_gene: TRBJ2-1; abundance: .; d_gene: TRBD2; v_gene: TRBV7-9; CDR3aa: CASSFLAALPSYNEQFF; CDR3nt: TGTGCCAGCAGTTTCCTAGCGGCTCTGCCCTCCTACAATGAGCAGTTCTTC
j_gene: TRBJ2-1; abundance: .; d_gene: TRBD2; v_gene: TRBV5-1; CDR3aa: CASVEGRAPYNEQFF; CDR3nt: TGCGCCAGCGTCGAGGGGAGGGCCCCCTACAATGAGCAGTTCTTC